What follows are 31 T cell receptor beta chains derived from one specimen sequenced in a study of cytomegalovirus exposure and HLA in healthy donors. PCR primers comprised 60 Vbeta and 13 Jbeta primers. Clones were sequenced by immunoSEQ multiplex PCR, and TCRdb holds only the in-frame ones, with some missing. The sample lists around 210,000 clones, around 79% occurring once. Sequenced: PBMCs. Receptors were obtained from a male donor in good health and CMV-seropositive.

The rearrangement uses TRBV5-1 and TRBJ2-7; a possible D gene is TRBD1 (5 bases). The CDR3 length is 12 residues. V lost 6 bases and J lost 6, with 13 bases in between. In germline, CDR1 is SGHRS, CDR2 YFSETQ. The CDR3 DNA sequence: TGCGCCAGCAATGAAGGAACAGGCGAGCAGTACTTC. This translates into CASNEGTGEQYF. Full variable domain (missing parts from reference TRBV5-1 and TRBJ2-7): KAGVTQTPRYLIKTRGQQVTLSCSPISGHRSVSWYQQTPGQGLQFLFEYFSETQRNKGNFPGRFSGRQFSNSRSEMNVSTLELGDSALYLCASNEGTGEQYFGPGTRLTVT.

The chain joins TRBV4-1 to TRBJ2-3, with D perhaps TRBD1 (6 bases). Looked up from germline, CDR1 is MGHRA and CDR2 is YSYEKL. The CDR3 is made up of 13 amino acids. V lost 3 bases to trimming and J lost 4 bases, with 8 bases between them. CDR3 DNA: TGCGCCAGCAGCCAGTCAGGGGCAGATACGCAGTATTTT. Its translation: CASSQSGADTQYF.

This clone has only one observation. The rearrangement links TRBV28 to TRBJ2-1, with 7 bases that match TRBD2. The junction had 11 bases not matched to a gene; V was cut back by 3 bases and J by 9 bases. Germline values: CDR1 MDHEN, CDR2 SYDVKM. This CDR3 has 15 residues. The DNA for the CDR3 is TGTGCCAGCAGTTTGGGGGGGACTCTCAGCTTTGAGCAGTTCTTC. Translated: CASSLGGTLSFEQFF.

The chain employs TRBV7-9 and TRBJ1-4, with D possibly TRBD1 on 5 matching bases. This CDR3 is built from 15 residues. V was shortened by 2 bases and J by 8 bases, with 15 bases between the two germline ends. Germline CDR1 is SEHNR and CDR2 is FQNEAQ (reference sequence). The DNA for the CDR3 is TGTGCCAGCAGCTTAACGCAGGGTGGTCAAGAAAAACTGTTTTTT. It specifies CASSLTQGGQEKLFF.

This clone was observed once. The V and J genes are TRBV19 and TRBJ1-5; 8 bases are a match to TRBD1. The CDR3 runs 14 residues. V trimming: 5 bases; J trimming: 9 bases; junction bases outside the gene matches: 9. Per germline, CDR1 LNHDA and CDR2 SQIVND (reference sequence). The CDR3 DNA reads as TGTGCCAGTAGTTTCAGTCCCGGGACAGGGCCCCAGCATTTT. It encodes CASSFSPGTGPQHF.

The chain employs TRBV7-8 and TRBJ1-4; D remains unclear. CDR1 and CDR2 (germline): SGHVS, FQNEAQ. This CDR3 spans 12 amino acids. With 1 base removed from V and 13 bases from J, the gap between germline ends came to 10 bases. Here the CDR3 DNA reads TGTGCCAGCAGCTTAGGACCCCGGGGACTGTTTTTT. Amino acids: CASSLGPRGLFF.

This clone was seen a few times. This sequence joins TRBV7-2 and TRBJ2-1; D call uncertain. V was cut by 5 bases and J by 6 bases, with 11 bases left in between. Germline CDR1 and CDR2: SGHTA and FQGNSA. CDR3 size: 13 residues. Here the CDR3 reads CASSSPQVNEQFF. In DNA, the CDR3 is TGTGCCAGCAGCAGCCCGCAGGTCAATGAGCAGTTCTTC.

The chain uses TRBV7-3 and TRBJ2-7; possibly TRBD1 for D (5 bases). V shed 0 bases and J shed 6 bases, with 9 bases lying between them. The CDR3 totals 13 residues. Looked up from germline, CDR1 is SGHTA and CDR2 is FQGTGA. CDR3 loop: CASSLTVTGEQYF. As DNA, the CDR3 is TGTGCCAGCAGCTTAACTGTCACAGGCGAGCAGTACTTC.

The genes are TRBV6-5 and TRBJ1-2; D remains ambiguous. V was pared by 4 bases and J by 4 bases, with 10 bases between. This CDR3 is 13 amino acids long. From germline, CDR1 is MNHEY and CDR2 SVGAGI. As DNA, the CDR3 is TGTGCCAGCAGTTCAGTTGGAGTCTATGGCTACACCTTC. Protein product: CASSSVGVYGYTF.

The CDR3 is CASSLGGVGTYEQYF. The CDR3 DNA follows: TGTGCCAGCAGCCTAGGGGGGGTGGGGACCTACGAGCAGTACTTC. The V call is TRBV28, the J call TRBJ2-7; D possibly corresponds to TRBD2 (7 bases). V lost 6 bases and J 2 bases, leaving 17 bases between the germline ends. The CDR3 has 15 residues. Germline assignment: CDR1 MDHEN and CDR2 SYDVKM.

The gene calls are TRBV28 and TRBJ2-7; 7 nucleotides match TRBD2. This CDR3 is 13 amino acids long. V lost 10 bases to trimming and J lost 6 bases; unmatched junction nucleotides: 12. Germline CDR1 is MDHEN and CDR2 is SYDVKM. This CDR3 reads CATKRLARPEQYF. The CDR3 DNA reads as TGTGCCACCAAACGACTAGCCCGCCCCGAGCAGTACTTC.

V gene TRBV10-3 combines with J gene TRBJ1-3; TRBD1 aligns across 8 bases. This CDR3 is 15 amino acids long. Per the germline V gene, CDR1 is ENHRY and CDR2 is SYGVKD. Trimming cost V 5 bases and J 4 bases; bases outside gene matches: 7. The CDR3 bases are TGTGCCATCAGTAGACAGGGGAGGCTCGGAAACACCATATATTTT. Its protein product is CAISRQGRLGNTIYF.

The V gene is TRBV9, the J gene TRBJ2-1; the D gene is possibly TRBD1 (5 bases). The CDR3 runs 15 residues. Germline lookup yields CDR1 SGDLS and CDR2 YYNGEE. Trimming shortened V by 0 bases and J by 8 bases, and 15 bases separated the two germline ends. DNA for the CDR3: TGTGCCAGCAGCGTAGGTGGACAAGAAACCCATGAGCAGTTCTTC. Encoded protein: CASSVGGQETHEQFF.

The sample holds a few counts of this clone. The chain has TRBV6-6 and TRBJ1-1; no definite D call. CDR1 MNHNY and CDR2 SVGAGI come from the germline V gene (reference sequence). There are 13 residues in the CDR3. Trimming took off 10 bases at V and 1 base at J, with 13 bases between the two ends. In nucleotides, the CDR3 is TGTGCCACGAAACGGGAGGGGAACACTGAAGCTTTCTTT. This translates into CATKREGNTEAFF.

The rearrangement uses TRBV7-2 and TRBJ1-5; 8 nucleotides align to TRBD1. The CDR3 runs to 14 residues. CDR1 is SGHTA and CDR2 is FQGNSA in the germline V gene. V gave up 2 bases and J gave up 8 bases; unmatched junction bases: 5. The CDR3 sequence: CASSLKQGGKPQHF. Here the CDR3 DNA reads TGTGCCAGCAGCTTAAAACAGGGGGGGAAGCCCCAGCATTTT.

The chain links TRBV6-1 to TRBJ2-3; unclear D gene. There are 20 residues in the CDR3. V lost 1 base to trimming and J lost 6 bases, with 29 bases between them. Germline V gene lookup returns CDR1 MNHNS and CDR2 SASEGT. This CDR3 reads CASSEGLAPVANSQLDTQYF. In DNA, the CDR3 is TGTGCCAGCAGTGAAGGTCTGGCCCCGGTCGCCAACAGTCAACTGGATACGCAGTATTTT.

This clone appeared a few times. This rearrangement joins TRBV13 to TRBJ1-2; 8 nucleotides align to TRBD1. V lost 5 bases, J lost 2 bases, and 7 bases stayed unmatched. Germline assignment: CDR1 PRHDT and CDR2 FYEKMQ (reference sequence). The CDR3 has 15 amino acids. The CDR3: CASSVRGLRNYGYTF. As DNA, the CDR3 is TGTGCCAGCAGCGTCAGGGGGCTTCGGAACTATGGCTACACCTTC.

The chain links TRBV28 to TRBJ1-2; TRBD1 agrees at 7 bases. The CDR3 runs 12 residues. Germline V lookup: CDR1 MDHEN, CDR2 SYDVKM. The V segment lost 11 bases and the J segment 10 bases; nucleotides outside the gene matches: 13. DNA of the CDR3: TGTGCCGTCACGGCCCAGGGGGTTGACTACACCTTC. Residues: CAVTAQGVDYTF.

The chain is built from TRBV6-6 and TRBJ1-1; D might be TRBD1 (6 bases). CDR1 MNHNY and CDR2 SVGAGI come from the germline V gene (reference sequence). This CDR3 is 13 amino acids long. Trimming took off 0 bases at V and 4 bases at J, with 6 bases between the two ends. For the CDR3, the DNA is TGTGCCAGCAGTTACTCCAGGGGCACTGAAGCTTTCTTT. Translated, it gives CASSYSRGTEAFF.

The rearrangement joins TRBV18 to TRBJ2-2, with D maybe TRBD2 (6 bases). The V gene lost 6 bases and the J gene lost 2 bases, with 13 bases spanning the gap. The CDR3 contains 15 residues. Germline lookup yields CDR1 KGHSH and CDR2 LQKENI. The CDR3 region is CASSLGTQNTGELFF. As DNA, the CDR3 is TGTGCCAGCTCGCTTGGGACTCAAAACACCGGGGAGCTGTTTTTT. The full variable domain, in which reference TRBV18 and TRBJ2-2 provide the parts outside the CDR3, is NAGVMQNPRHLVRRRGQEARLRCSPMKGHSHVYWYRQLPEEGLKFMVYLQKENIIDESGMPKERFSAEFPKEGPSILRIQQVVRGDSAAYFCASSLGTQNTGELFFGEGSRLTVL.

The rearrangement joins TRBV2 to TRBJ2-1; 7 bases match TRBD1. Germline V gene lookup returns CDR1 SNHLY and CDR2 FYNNEI. The CDR3 is made up of 16 amino acids. Trimming cost V 6 bases and J 0 bases; bases outside gene matches: 8. For the CDR3, the DNA is TGTGCCAGCAGGACAGGGTTGTCAAGCTCCTACAATGAGCAGTTCTTC. Amino acids: CASRTGLSSSYNEQFF.

V and J are TRBV7-2 and TRBJ1-2; 8 positions match TRBD1. The CDR3 covers 14 residues. V lost 5 bases to trimming and J lost 6 bases; unmatched junction nucleotides: 8. Per the germline V gene, CDR1 is SGHTA and CDR2 is FQGNSA. CDR3 bases: TGTGCCAGCAGCCCCGGACAGGGAAGTAATGGCTACACCTTC. Protein sequence: CASSPGQGSNGYTF.

This clone was counted a single time. The chain joins TRBV28 to TRBJ1-2, with unresolved D. V lost 3 bases, J lost 12 bases, and 11 bases lay in between. The CDR3 spans 11 residues. CDR1 is MDHEN, CDR2 SYDVKM, per germline. CDR3 in amino acids: CASSFRQAHTF. DNA of the CDR3: TGTGCCAGCAGTTTTCGGCAGGCACACACCTTC.

Remarks on this clone: One junction end does not reproduce the germline sequence, and a read error may be involved. The V and J genes are TRBV7-9 and TRBJ2-7; D perhaps matches TRBD2 (6 bases). The germline CDR1 and CDR2 sequences are SEHNR and FQNEAQ (reference sequence). The CDR3 contains 15 residues. The CDR3 DNA sequence: TGTTCCAGCAGCTTAAGGCCGGGGGTCGTCTACGAGCAGTACTTC. Its translation is CSSSLRPGVVYEQYF.

In this sample, this clone turned up once. The chain is built from TRBV7-9 and TRBJ2-3, with 10 bases fitting TRBD1. The CDR3 totals 16 residues. Germline V gene sequence: CDR1 SEHNR, CDR2 FQNEAQ (reference sequence). V lost 1 base and J lost 4; bases outside the gene matches: 5. Here the CDR3 DNA reads TGTGCCAGCAGCTTAGATCCGGGACAGGGGCCAGATACGCAGTATTTT. It specifies CASSLDPGQGPDTQYF. The full variable domain, its missing parts supplied by reference TRBV7-9 and TRBJ2-3, is DTGVSQNPRHKITKRGQNVTFRCDPISEHNRLYWYRQTLGQGPEFLTYFQNEAQLEKSRLLSDRFSAERPKGSFSTLEIQRTEQGDSAMYLCASSLDPGQGPDTQYFGPGTRLTVL.

The chain carries TRBV4-3 and TRBJ2-1, with 9 positions matching TRBD2. The CDR3 length is 14 residues. The V gene's germline CDR1 is LGHNA and CDR2 YSLEER. After removal of 0 bases from V and 12 bases from J, the junction contained 6 bases not matched to a gene. The CDR3 spells CASSQEGGTSSQFF. The CDR3 region has the DNA TGCGCCAGCAGCCAAGAAGGCGGGACTAGCTCGCAGTTCTTC.

V is TRBV7-9 and J is TRBJ1-5; TRBD1 agrees at 9 bases. The J segment lost 7 bases and the V segment lost 2 bases, leaving 12 bases of the junction unmatched. Germline assignment: CDR1 SEHNR and CDR2 FQNEAQ (reference sequence). The CDR3 contains 17 residues. This CDR3 is CASSLRGTGITIQPQHF. The CDR3 region has the DNA TGTGCCAGCAGCTTAAGAGGGACAGGGATAACCATACAGCCCCAGCATTTT.

This sequence joins TRBV4-2 and TRBJ2-1, with 16 bases aligning to TRBD2. V shed 1 base and J 0 bases; nucleotides not matched to a gene: 3. This CDR3 is built from 19 residues. CDR1 is LGHNA, CDR2 YNFKEQ, per germline. The CDR3 is CASSQGGLAGGSSYNEQFF. CDR3 bases: TGTGCCAGCAGCCAAGGGGGACTAGCGGGGGGGAGCTCCTACAATGAGCAGTTCTTC.

The chain uses TRBV10-3 and TRBJ1-1; weak D call: TRBD1 (5 bases). V was shortened by 11 bases and J by 4 bases, with 14 bases between the two germline ends. The CDR3 runs to 12 residues. Germline V CDR1 and CDR2: ENHRY, SYGVKD. CDR3 in amino acids: CAVTGESTEAFF. The CDR3, as DNA: TGTGCCGTTACAGGAGAGAGCACTGAAGCTTTCTTT.

The rearrangement links TRBV5-4 to TRBJ2-2, with 7 positions matching TRBD2. Germline V lookup: CDR1 SGHNT, CDR2 YYREEE (reference sequence). The CDR3 contains 15 residues. Germline trimming cut 3 bases from V and 1 base from J; bases unmatched to any gene: 3. CDR3 coding DNA: TGTGCCAGCAGCTACGGGGGGAGGAACACCGGGGAGCTGTTTTTT. This gives the protein CASSYGGRNTGELFF.

This rearrangement joins TRBV7-2 to TRBJ2-3; 10 nucleotides line up with TRBD1. The CDR3 totals 16 residues. The V gene end was trimmed by 2 bases and the J gene end by 3 bases; junction bases not matched to a gene: 5. Per germline, CDR1 SGHTA and CDR2 FQGNSA. Here the CDR3 reads CASSLRQGAGTDTQYF. In DNA, the CDR3 is TGTGCCAGCAGCTTAAGACAGGGGGCTGGGACAGATACGCAGTATTTT.